The entry below describes one T cell receptor beta chain. Negatively enriched CD4+ T cells were divided by CD45RA into naive and memory. Libraries were prepared by immunoSEQ multiplex PCR; TCRdb keeps only in-frame clonotypes and omits some of them. The sample records some 2,500,000 clones, 85% to 95% being singletons. V lost 0 bases to trimming and J lost 3 bases, with 6 bases between them. Germline V gives CDR1 SGHRS, CDR2 YFSETQ. The CDR3 sequence is 14 residues long. This specimen belongs to a study of shared clonotypes between healthy human individuals. The sample consisted of naive CD4+ T cells from PBMCs. Subset reported: CD45RA+ positively selected. V gene TRBV5-1 combines with J gene TRBJ2-2; unclear D gene. The TCR sequence derives from a man between 18 and 29 years old in good health. Some clones in this sample may be carry-over from other donors' samples. As DNA, the CDR3 is TGCGCCAGCAGCTTGGGCAGACACACCGGGGAGCTGTTTTTT. Amino acids: CASSLGRHTGELFF.